These 5 T cell receptor beta chains originate from one sample sequenced in a study of beta chain features in type 1 diabetes. Expressed TCRB transcripts got sequenced, as all isolated RNA was reverse transcribed. This table comes from immunoSEQ multiplex PCR, and its TCRdb copy is limited to in-frame clones, with some not included. The data show more than 550,000 clones, around 15% seen once. Their cognate antigens are unknown. General observations from the study: Type 1 diabetes patients had TCRB CDR3s that were shorter (moderately but significantly so) in all four CD4+ subsets.

The material sequenced was naive CD4+ T cells from blood. The receptors originated from a man aged 18 to 29 with type 1 diabetes.

The V call is TRBV7-2, the J call TRBJ2-1; D gene unclear. This CDR3 has 12 residues. Between the trimmed V and J ends, which lost 3 bases and 6 bases, there was a span of 6 bases. Germline assignment: CDR1 SGHTA and CDR2 FQGNSA. The CDR3 loop reads CASSLSINEQFF. CDR3 DNA sequence: TGTGCCAGCAGCTTGTCGATCAATGAGCAGTTCTTC.

Only one count was recorded for this clone. The J gene is TRBJ2-2, the V gene TRBV6-5; TRBD2 might be the D (5 bases). The CDR3 runs 12 residues. Germline V lookup: CDR1 MNHEY, CDR2 SVGAGI. The germline V and J ends were trimmed by 5 bases and 8 bases, with 9 bases remaining between them. Here the CDR3 reads CASSLGGGELFF. The DNA of the CDR3 is TGTGCCAGCAGTCTTGGAGGAGGGGAGCTGTTTTTT.

This chain links TRBV6-5 with TRBJ2-5, with D possibly TRBD2 on 5 matching bases. V was clipped by 2 bases and J by 5 bases, with 12 bases between them. This CDR3 is 14 amino acids long. Per germline, CDR1 MNHEY and CDR2 SVGAGI. In nucleotides, the CDR3 is TGTGCCAGCAGTTACGGCGGAGGAAGGGAGACCCAGTACTTC. This codes for CASSYGGGRETQYF.

This clone was seen just once. DNA of the CDR3: TGTGCCACCAGCAGAGACCGCGACAGGGGTTTGGGCTACACCTTC. Amino acid sequence: CATSRDRDRGLGYTF. The gene calls are TRBV15 and TRBJ1-2; the match to TRBD1 covers 8 bases. The CDR3 sequence is 15 residues long. Germline loops: CDR1 LNHNV, CDR2 YYDKDF (reference sequence). With V trimmed by 0 bases and J by 8 bases, 8 bases remained unmatched.

The chain combines TRBV29-1 with TRBJ1-1; D is unresolved. The V end was cut by 4 bases, the J end by 1 base, with 19 bases between. The CDR3 is 16 amino acids. Germline loops: CDR1 SQVTM, CDR2 ANQGSEA. CDR3 amino acids: CSVARVREKQNTEAFF. The CDR3 DNA reads TGCAGCGTTGCCCGGGTCCGGGAGAAACAGAACACTGAAGCTTTCTTT.